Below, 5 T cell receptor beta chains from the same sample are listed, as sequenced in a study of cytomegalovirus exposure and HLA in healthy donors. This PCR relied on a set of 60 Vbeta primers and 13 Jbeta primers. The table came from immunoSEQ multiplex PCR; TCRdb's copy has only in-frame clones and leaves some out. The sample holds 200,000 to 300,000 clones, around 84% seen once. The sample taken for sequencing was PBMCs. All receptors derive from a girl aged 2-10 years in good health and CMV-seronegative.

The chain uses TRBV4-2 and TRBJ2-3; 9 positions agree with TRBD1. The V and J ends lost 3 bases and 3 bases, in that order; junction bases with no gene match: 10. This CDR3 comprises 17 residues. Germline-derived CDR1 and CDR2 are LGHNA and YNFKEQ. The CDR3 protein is CASSHAADRGTTDTQYF. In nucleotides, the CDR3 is TGTGCCAGCAGCCACGCCGCGGACAGGGGAACTACAGATACGCAGTATTTT.

The CDR3 DNA reads TGTGCCAGCTCACCAGGACTAGCGGGGAACATTCAGTACTTC. Translating it yields CASSPGLAGNIQYF. This chain links TRBV18 with TRBJ2-4; 12 bases are a match to TRBD2. The CDR3 has 14 amino acids. CDR1 is KGHSH, CDR2 LQKENI, per germline. The ends lost 2 bases at V and 7 bases at J; junction bases unmatched: 0.

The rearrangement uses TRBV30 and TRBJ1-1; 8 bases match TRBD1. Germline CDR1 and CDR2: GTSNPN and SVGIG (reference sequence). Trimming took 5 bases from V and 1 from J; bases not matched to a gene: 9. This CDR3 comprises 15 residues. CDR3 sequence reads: CAWYRGWGGNTEAFF. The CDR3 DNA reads TGTGCCTGGTACAGGGGGTGGGGGGGGAACACTGAAGCTTTCTTT.

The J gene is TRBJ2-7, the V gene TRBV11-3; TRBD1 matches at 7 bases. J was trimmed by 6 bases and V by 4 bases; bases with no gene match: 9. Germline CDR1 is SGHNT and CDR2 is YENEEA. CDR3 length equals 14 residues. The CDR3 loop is CASSSRQGRGEQYF. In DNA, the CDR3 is TGTGCCAGCAGCTCCCGACAGGGAAGGGGCGAGCAGTACTTC.

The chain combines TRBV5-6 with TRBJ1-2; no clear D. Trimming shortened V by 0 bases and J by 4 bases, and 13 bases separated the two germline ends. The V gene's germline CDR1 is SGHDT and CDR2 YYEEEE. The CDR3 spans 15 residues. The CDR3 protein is CASSLAAGATYGYTF. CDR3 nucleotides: TGTGCCAGCAGCTTGGCCGCGGGTGCCACCTATGGCTACACCTTC.